Here is one T cell receptor beta chain with its context. The table lists this clonotype with many counts. The specificity of this receptor is unknown. No much larger clonotype is one base removed from it; base qualities were not supplied. The germline V gene specifies LGHNA as CDR1 and YNFKEQ as CDR2. The germline ends are 18 bases apart after V is trimmed by 1 base and J by 3 bases. From its cysteine to its phenylalanine, the CDR3 spans 17 amino acids. Only the CDR3 part of the read is kept: 51 bases, read in frame from the first base. The data originate from a study of T cells after yellow fever vaccination (dated by TCRdb to between 2018 and 2021). Background for the entire study: The SMART-Seq v4 Ultra Low Input RNA kit was used to prepare libraries from fractions with low cell numbers. To track T-cell clones before and after primary and booster YFV17D yellow fever vaccination, bulk TCR alpha and beta repertoires were sequenced longitudinally. The cohort comprised two healthy male donors, one aged 18 to 29 and one aged 30 to 40 years. Blood was drawn at multiple timepoints before and after primary and secondary immunization, with bulk PBMC replicates and cell subsets isolated.

Read against the paper, the sample's treatment or condition label means: live attenuated yellow fever vaccine strain. A standard Ficoll-Paque protocol was used to isolate PBMCs from peripheral blood. Dynabeads CD4 and CD8 positive selection kits were used to isolate the CD4 and CD8 T-cell fractions. TriZol was used to extract RNA from bulk PBMCs, from CD4 and CD8 fractions, and from dextramer-positive and dextramer-negative fractions. TCR cDNA was synthesized by 5'RACE template switching, through which a universal primer site and unique molecular identifiers were introduced. Priming for cDNA synthesis came from both the TCR alpha and TCR beta constant segments. Libraries were amplified in two PCR steps, with sample barcodes and sequencing adapters added in the second step. Libraries were sequenced on Illumina HiSeq 2500 (2x100 bp) or NovaSeq (2x150 bp). As for the original processing: MIGEC handled demultiplexing of reads and collapsing into UMI consensus sequences, while MiXCR performed V(D)J alignment. Using edgeR on replicate PBMC samples, clonotypes were called vaccine-responding if FDR was below 0.01 and the log2 fold change was above 5 up to day 15. Each bulk clonotype received a CD4 or CD8 identity based on whether the sequenced CD4 or CD8 repertoire contained that clonotype at higher abundance. TCRdb trimmed the raw reads at Q25, called clones with MiXCR and kept productive beta chains. Rows with a matching CDR3 protein are joined into one entry that keeps the most common DNA and genes. The V and J calls, along with clone size, are taken from TCRdb and not from the paper's own processing. In all, the sample holds around 150,000 distinct CDR3 sequences, and 5.5% to 7.5% of those were seen once. The ten largest clones add up to roughly 2.5% of the sample.

Overall study outcomes, separate from this receptor: The study included only a couple of donors, which limits how far the findings can be generalized. After the booster, most of the clones that had expanded following primary vaccination were detected again (96% of CD4 and 80% to 90% of CD8), which suggests that memory was broadly maintained. The secondary T-cell response was weaker than the primary response but faster, peaking on day 5 instead of day 15. FACS-sorted repertoires could contain abundant contaminating clonotypes from the bulk population, so computational filtering was required. A small fraction of clonotypes showed up in both the CD4 and CD8 compartments, probably as a result of convergent recombination.

The starting material was CD4+ T cells sorted from PBMCs, obtained 5 days after the first yellow fever vaccination. Rearrangement joined TRBV4-2 to TRBJ1-1; a tentative D call is TRBD1 (5 bases match). The sequence was obtained from a man younger than 35 who received the YFV17D yellow fever vaccine. The DNA is TGTGCCAGCAGCCAAGGGGATTCCCAGGGATGGGACACTGAAGCTTTCTTT. Its protein is CASSQGDSQGWDTEAFF.